One sample yielded the 11 T cell receptor beta chains listed below, sequenced in a study of blood T cell repertoires in COVID-19. Profiling relied on immunoSEQ multiplex PCR, and the TCRdb table lists in-frame clones only, not all of them. Of 350,000 to 450,000 clones listed, 80% to 90% are singletons. The source material was peripheral blood. Receptor source: a man aged 40-49 years with acute or convalescent COVID-19.

This chain uses TRBV7-6 with TRBJ2-1, with 7 bases that match TRBD1. CDR1 SGHVS and CDR2 FNYEAQ come from the germline V gene. The CDR3 is 16 amino acids. Germline trimming cut 1 base from V and 2 bases from J; bases unmatched to any gene: 5. CDR3 bases: TGTGCCAGCAGCTTAGGGGACAGTGGGGCCTACAATGAGCAGTTCTTC. It encodes CASSLGDSGAYNEQFF.

The rearrangement joins TRBV27 to TRBJ2-1, with 11 bases fitting TRBD1. CDR1 MNHEY and CDR2 SMNVEV come from the germline V gene (reference sequence). CDR3 length equals 15 residues. Losses at the gene ends were 3 bases for V and 7 bases for J; bases not matched to a gene: 5. CDR3 protein: CASSFGQGASNEQFF. The CDR3 nucleotides are TGTGCCAGCAGTTTCGGACAGGGGGCGTCGAATGAGCAGTTCTTC.

The genes are TRBV19 and TRBJ2-5; no clear D gene. V was shortened by 3 bases and J by 4 bases, with 15 bases between the two germline ends. Germline V gene lookup returns CDR1 LNHDA and CDR2 SQIVND (reference sequence). The CDR3 is 15 amino acids. CDR3 region: CASSIETGYGETQYF. The CDR3 nucleotides are TGTGCCAGTAGTATTGAGACTGGCTATGGAGAGACCCAGTACTTC.

The chain couples TRBV19 to TRBJ1-6; TRBD1 agrees at 7 bases. Per germline, CDR1 LNHDA and CDR2 SQIVND (reference sequence). The junction had 4 bases not matched to a gene; V was cut back by 5 bases and J by 0 bases. This CDR3 is built from 16 residues. The CDR3 coding sequence is TGTGCCAGTAGTCTACAGGGGAGCTCCTATAATTCACCCCTCCACTTT. It specifies CASSLQGSSYNSPLHF.

V is TRBV2 and J is TRBJ2-5; 9 bases agree with TRBD1. The CDR3 sequence is 14 residues long. The V segment lost 4 bases and the J segment 6 bases; nucleotides outside the gene matches: 6. Germline V gene data show CDR1 as SNHLY and CDR2 as FYNNEI. The CDR3 nucleotides read TGTGCCAGCAGTGCGGAATACAGGGGGCAGACCCAGTACTTC. This encodes CASSAEYRGQTQYF.

The chain uses TRBV2 and TRBJ2-3, with TRBD1 matching 7 bases. The germline gives CDR1 SNHLY, CDR2 FYNNEI. The CDR3 length is 15 residues. The V gene end was trimmed by 2 bases and the J gene end by 2 bases; junction bases not matched to a gene: 4. CDR3 residues: CASSERDSATDTQYF. The CDR3 nucleotides read TGTGCCAGCAGTGAACGGGACAGCGCCACAGATACGCAGTATTTT.

V is TRBV2 and J is TRBJ1-5; D gene ambiguous. The V and J ends lost 4 bases and 6 bases respectively, with 7 bases between them. Per germline, CDR1 SNHLY and CDR2 FYNNEI. This CDR3 has 12 amino acids. As DNA, the CDR3 is TGTGCCAGCAGTGTTTCTCTTCAGCCCCAGCATTTT. Amino acids: CASSVSLQPQHF.

This chain uses TRBV18 with TRBJ1-4; D is unresolved. The CDR3 runs 13 residues. Trimming stripped 5 bases from V and 11 bases from J, with 15 bases between. The V gene's germline CDR1 is KGHSH and CDR2 LQKENI. CDR3 region: CASSEEGESKLFF. CDR3 nucleotide sequence: TGTGCCAGCTCAGAAGAGGGTGAATCGAAACTGTTTTTT.

This clone has only one observation. This chain joins TRBV7-6 and TRBJ2-3; 13 nucleotides line up with TRBD2. The junction had 17 bases not matched to a gene; V was cut back by 3 bases and J by 5 bases. The CDR3 contains 20 residues. CDR1 and CDR2 (germline): SGHVS, FNYEAQ. In DNA, the CDR3 is TGTGCCAGCAGCTTCCGGACTAGCGGGGGATGGAGGGGACTGGAAGATACGCAGTATTTT. It encodes CASSFRTSGGWRGLEDTQYF.

This clone was observed once. The chain employs TRBV2 and TRBJ1-1; D not resolved. The germline V and J ends were trimmed by 8 bases and 9 bases, with 28 bases remaining between them. CDR1 SNHLY and CDR2 FYNNEI come from the germline V gene. This CDR3 comprises 16 residues. This chain's CDR3 is CASSPGKTPSWMKAFF. CDR3 coding DNA: TGTGCCAGCTCACCCGGAAAGACACCATCCTGGATGAAAGCTTTCTTT. The variable domain in full, with the rest retrieved from reference TRBV2 and TRBJ1-1, is EPEVTQTPSHQVTQMGQEVILRCVPISNHLYFYWYRQILGQKVEFLVSFYNNEISEKSEIFDDQFSVERPDGSNFTLKIRSTKLEDSAMYFCASSPGKTPSWMKAFFGQGTRLTVV.

The V call is TRBV11-2, the J call TRBJ2-5; TRBD2 matches 9 bases. V gave up 5 bases and J gave up 4 bases; unmatched junction bases: 5. The CDR3 runs 14 residues. Looked up from germline, CDR1 is SGHAT and CDR2 is FQNNGV. Here the CDR3 DNA reads TGTGCCAGCAGCGCCCAAGCGGGAGGAGAGACCCAGTACTTC. It encodes CASSAQAGGETQYF.